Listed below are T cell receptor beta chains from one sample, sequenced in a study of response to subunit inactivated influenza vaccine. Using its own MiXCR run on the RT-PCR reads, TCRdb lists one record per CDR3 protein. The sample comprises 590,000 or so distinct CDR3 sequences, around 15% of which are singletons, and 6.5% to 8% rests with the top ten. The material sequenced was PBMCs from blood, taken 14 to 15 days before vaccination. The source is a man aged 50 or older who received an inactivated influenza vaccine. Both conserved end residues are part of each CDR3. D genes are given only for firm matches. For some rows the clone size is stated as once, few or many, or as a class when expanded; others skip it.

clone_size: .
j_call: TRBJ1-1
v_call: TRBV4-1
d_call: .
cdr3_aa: CASNQGGNEAFF
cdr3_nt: TGCGCCAGCAACCAAGGGGGGAATGAAGCTTTCTTT

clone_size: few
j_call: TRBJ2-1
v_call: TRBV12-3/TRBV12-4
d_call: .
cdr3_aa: CASREGHEQFF
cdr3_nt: TGTGCCAGCAGGGAGGGACATGAGCAGTTCTTC

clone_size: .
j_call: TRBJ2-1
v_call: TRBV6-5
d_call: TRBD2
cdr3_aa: CASSYSIASGRASYNEQFF
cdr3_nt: TGTGCCAGCAGTTACTCGATTGCTAGCGGGAGGGCCTCCTACAATGAGCAGTTCTTC

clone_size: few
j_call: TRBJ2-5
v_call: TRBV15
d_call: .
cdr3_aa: CATSRGLARETQYF
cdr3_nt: TGTGCCACCAGCAGAGGGTTAGCGAGGGAGACCCAGTACTTC

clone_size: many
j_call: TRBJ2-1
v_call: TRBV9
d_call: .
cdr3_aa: CASSAGTLSYNEQFF
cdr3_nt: TGTGCCAGCAGCGCTGGGACCCTCTCCTACAATGAGCAGTTCTTC

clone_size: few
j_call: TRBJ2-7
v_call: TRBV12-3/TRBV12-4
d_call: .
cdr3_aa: CASSGQYEQYF
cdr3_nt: TGTGCCAGCAGTGGTCAATACGAGCAGTACTTC

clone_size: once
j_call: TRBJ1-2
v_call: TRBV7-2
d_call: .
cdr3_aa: CALGANYGYTF
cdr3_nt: TGTGCCCTTGGCGCCAACTATGGCTACACCTTC

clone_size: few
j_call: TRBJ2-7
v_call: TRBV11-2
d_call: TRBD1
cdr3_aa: CASRLTGGYSYEQYF
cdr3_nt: TGTGCCAGCAGATTAACAGGGGGGTACTCCTACGAGCAGTACTTC

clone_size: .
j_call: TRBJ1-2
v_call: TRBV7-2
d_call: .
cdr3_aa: CASSFLDSETLYGYTF
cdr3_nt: TGTGCCAGCAGCTTCTTGGACAGCGAAACCCTCTATGGCTACACCTTC

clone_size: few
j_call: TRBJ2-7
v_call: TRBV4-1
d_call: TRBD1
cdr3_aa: CASSQGTGGARNEQYF
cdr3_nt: TGCGCCAGCAGCCAAGGGACAGGGGGGGCGAGGAACGAGCAGTACTTC

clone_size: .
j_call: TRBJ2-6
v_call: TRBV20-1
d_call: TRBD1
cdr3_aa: CSAPLQGVSSGANVLTF
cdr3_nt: TGCAGTGCACCACTACAGGGGGTTAGCTCTGGGGCCAACGTCCTGACTTTC

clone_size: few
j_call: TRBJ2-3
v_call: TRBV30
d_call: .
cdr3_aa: CAWSPRNTDTQYF
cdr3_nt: TGTGCCTGGAGTCCTCGGAACACAGATACGCAGTATTTT

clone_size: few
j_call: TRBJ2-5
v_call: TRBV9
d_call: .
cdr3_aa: CASSEGVESRFQETQYF
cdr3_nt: TGTGCCAGCAGCGAGGGGGTAGAGAGTCGTTTCCAAGAGACCCAGTACTTC

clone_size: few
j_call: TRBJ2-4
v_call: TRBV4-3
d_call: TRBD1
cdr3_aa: CASSQEMAGGRGIQYF
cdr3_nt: TGCGCCAGCAGCCAAGAGATGGCAGGGGGAAGGGGGATTCAGTACTTC

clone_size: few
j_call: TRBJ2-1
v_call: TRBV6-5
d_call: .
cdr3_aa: CASSGPRARQFF
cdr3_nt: TGTGCCAGCAGTGGACCCCGCGCTAGGCAGTTCTTC

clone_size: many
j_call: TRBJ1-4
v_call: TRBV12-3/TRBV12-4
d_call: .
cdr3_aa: CASSSRQSANEKLFF
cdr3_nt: TGTGCCAGCAGTTCCCGACAGTCAGCTAATGAAAAACTGTTTTTT

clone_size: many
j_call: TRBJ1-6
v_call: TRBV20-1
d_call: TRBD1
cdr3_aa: CSAFLDRGSPLHF
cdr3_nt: TGCAGTGCTTTCTTGGACAGGGGTTCACCCCTCCACTTT

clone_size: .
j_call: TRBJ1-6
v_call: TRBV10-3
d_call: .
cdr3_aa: CAISEYVSSPLHF
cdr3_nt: TGTGCCATCAGTGAGTATGTCTCTTCGCCCCTCCACTTT

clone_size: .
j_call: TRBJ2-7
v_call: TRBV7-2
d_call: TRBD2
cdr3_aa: CASSLAGTSGRNPYEQYF
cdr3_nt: TGTGCCAGCAGCTTAGCAGGGACTAGCGGGAGGAACCCCTACGAGCAGTACTTC

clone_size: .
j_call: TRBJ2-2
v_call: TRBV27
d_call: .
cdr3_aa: CASSPQRDTGELFF
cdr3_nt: TGTGCCAGCAGTCCGCAGCGAGACACCGGGGAGCTGTTTTTT

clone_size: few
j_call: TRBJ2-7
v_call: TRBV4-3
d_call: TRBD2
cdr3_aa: CASSHELIPGLAPSEQYF
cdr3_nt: TGCGCCAGCAGCCACGAATTAATTCCGGGACTAGCGCCTTCCGAGCAGTACTTC

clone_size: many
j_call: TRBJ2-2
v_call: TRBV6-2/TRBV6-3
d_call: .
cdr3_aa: CASSKGQYTGELFF
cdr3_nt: TGTGCCAGCAGTAAGGGGCAGTACACCGGGGAGCTGTTTTTT

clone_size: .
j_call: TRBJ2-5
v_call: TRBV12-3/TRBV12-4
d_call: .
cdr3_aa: CASSLEPRGTETQYF
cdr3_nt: TGTGCCAGCAGTTTAGAACCGAGGGGTACGGAGACCCAGTACTTC

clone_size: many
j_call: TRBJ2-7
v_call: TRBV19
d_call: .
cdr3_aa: CASSPSQGNYFEQYF
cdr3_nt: TGTGCCAGTAGCCCCTCCCAGGGCAACTATTTCGAGCAGTACTTC

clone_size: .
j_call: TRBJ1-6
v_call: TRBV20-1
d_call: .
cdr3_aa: CSMGRGEGSPLHF
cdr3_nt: TGCAGCATGGGTCGGGGGGAAGGTTCACCCCTCCACTTT

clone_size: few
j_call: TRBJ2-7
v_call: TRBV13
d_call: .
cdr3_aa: CASSLGGRGRYEQYF
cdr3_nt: TGTGCCAGCAGCTTAGGAGGCAGGGGACGCTACGAGCAGTACTTC

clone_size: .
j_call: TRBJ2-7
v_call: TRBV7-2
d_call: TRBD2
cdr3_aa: CASGLAGIAYEQYF
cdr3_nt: TGTGCCAGCGGCTTAGCGGGGATCGCCTACGAGCAGTACTTC

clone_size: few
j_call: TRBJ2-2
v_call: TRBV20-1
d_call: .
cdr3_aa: CSAREPGATGELFF
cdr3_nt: TGCAGTGCTAGAGAACCAGGGGCCACCGGGGAGCTGTTTTTT

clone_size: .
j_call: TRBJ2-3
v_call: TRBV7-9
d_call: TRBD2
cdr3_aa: CASSLRLLAGIQDTQYF
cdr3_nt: TGTGCCAGCAGCTTAAGGCTGCTAGCGGGGATTCAAGATACGCAGTATTTT

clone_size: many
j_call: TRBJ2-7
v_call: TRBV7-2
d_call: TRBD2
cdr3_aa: CASSPRGGSYEQYF
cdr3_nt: TGTGCCAGCTCACCCCGGGGGGGCTCCTACGAGCAGTACTTC

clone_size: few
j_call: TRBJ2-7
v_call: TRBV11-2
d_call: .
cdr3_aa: CASSPRPPRSSYEQYF
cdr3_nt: TGTGCCAGCAGCCCCCGGCCCCCAAGGAGCTCCTACGAGCAGTACTTC

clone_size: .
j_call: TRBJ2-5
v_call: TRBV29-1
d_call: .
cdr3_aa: CSVELVALWANHLQYF
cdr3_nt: TGCAGCGTTGAGTTGGTGGCGCTCTGGGCGAATCATCTCCAGTACTTC

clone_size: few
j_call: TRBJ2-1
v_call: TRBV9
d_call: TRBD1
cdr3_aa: CASSVGTGDRHEQFF
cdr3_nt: TGTGCCAGCAGCGTTGGGACAGGGGACAGGCATGAGCAGTTCTTC

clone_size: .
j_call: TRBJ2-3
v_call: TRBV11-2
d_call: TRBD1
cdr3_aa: CASSPRVGTGVRGTDTQYF
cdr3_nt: TGTGCCAGCAGCCCGCGCGTCGGGACAGGGGTCCGGGGCACAGATACGCAGTATTTT

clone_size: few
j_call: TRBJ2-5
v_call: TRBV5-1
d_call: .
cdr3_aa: CASGGRGRIGETQYF
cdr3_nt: TGCGCCAGTGGGGGGCGAGGGAGAATCGGGGAGACCCAGTACTTC

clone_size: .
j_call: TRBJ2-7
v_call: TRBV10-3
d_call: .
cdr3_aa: CAITEFSYEQYF
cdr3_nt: TGTGCCATCACTGAGTTCTCCTACGAGCAGTACTTC

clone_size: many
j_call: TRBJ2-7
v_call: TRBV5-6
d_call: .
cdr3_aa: CASSLQGTVHEQYF
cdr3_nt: TGTGCCAGCAGCTTGCAGGGCACGGTACACGAGCAGTACTTC

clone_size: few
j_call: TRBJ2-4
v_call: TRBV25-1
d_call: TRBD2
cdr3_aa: CASTLAGGDLAKNIQYF
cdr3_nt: TGTGCCAGCACGCTAGCGGGGGGGGATTTAGCCAAAAACATTCAGTACTTC

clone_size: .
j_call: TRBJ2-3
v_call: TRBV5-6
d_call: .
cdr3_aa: CASSLVGRLTDTQYF
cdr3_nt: TGTGCCAGCAGCTTGGTTGGCAGGCTCACAGATACGCAGTATTTT

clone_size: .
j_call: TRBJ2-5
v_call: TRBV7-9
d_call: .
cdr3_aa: CASSSDRSLETQYF
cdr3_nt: TGTGCCAGCAGCAGTGACAGGTCGTTAGAGACCCAGTACTTC

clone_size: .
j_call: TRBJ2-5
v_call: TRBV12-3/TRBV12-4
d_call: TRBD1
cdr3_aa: CASSAPGTGEETQYF
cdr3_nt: TGTGCCAGCAGTGCCCCCGGGACAGGGGAAGAGACCCAGTACTTC

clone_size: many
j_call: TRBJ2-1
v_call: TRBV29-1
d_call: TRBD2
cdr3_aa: CSLGTSATNEQFF
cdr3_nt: TGCAGCCTAGGGACTAGCGCAACCAATGAGCAGTTCTTC

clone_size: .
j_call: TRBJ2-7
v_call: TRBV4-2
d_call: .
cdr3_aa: CASSQDRVGGYEQYF
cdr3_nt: TGTGCCAGCAGCCAAGATCGGGTCGGGGGATACGAGCAGTACTTC

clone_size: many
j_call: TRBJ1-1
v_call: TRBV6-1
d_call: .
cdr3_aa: CASSRDLNTEAFF
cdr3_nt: TGTGCCAGCAGCCGGGACCTGAACACTGAAGCTTTCTTT

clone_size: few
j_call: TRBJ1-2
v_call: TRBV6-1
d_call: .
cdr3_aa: CASSEHGSYGYTF
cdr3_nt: TGTGCCAGCAGTGAACACGGGAGCTATGGCTACACCTTC

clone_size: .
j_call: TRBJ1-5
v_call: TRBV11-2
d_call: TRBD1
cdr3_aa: CASSSINRDREGNQPQHF
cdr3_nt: TGTGCCAGCAGCTCAATCAACCGGGACAGGGAGGGCAATCAGCCCCAGCATTTT

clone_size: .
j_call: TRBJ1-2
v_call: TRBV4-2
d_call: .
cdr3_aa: CASSQAGGGGRSYGYTF
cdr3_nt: TGTGCCAGCAGCCAAGCGGGTGGAGGGGGGCGGAGCTATGGCTACACCTTC

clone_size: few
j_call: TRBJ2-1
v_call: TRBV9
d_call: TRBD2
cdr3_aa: CASSWTSGAINEQFF
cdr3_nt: TGTGCCAGCAGCTGGACTAGCGGGGCGATCAATGAGCAGTTCTTC

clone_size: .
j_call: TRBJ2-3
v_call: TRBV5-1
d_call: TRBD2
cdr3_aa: CTSSTGTSGRAGVDTQYF
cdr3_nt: TGCACCAGCAGCACCGGGACTAGCGGGAGGGCTGGTGTGGATACGCAGTATTTT

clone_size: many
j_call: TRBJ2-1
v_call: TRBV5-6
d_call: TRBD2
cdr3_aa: CASSVTSGRRNEQFF
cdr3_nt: TGTGCCAGCAGCGTCACTAGCGGGAGAAGGAATGAGCAGTTCTTC

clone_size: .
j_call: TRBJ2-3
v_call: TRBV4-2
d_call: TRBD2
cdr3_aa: CASSPRTSGGTRASTQYF
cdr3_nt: TGTGCCAGCAGCCCCCGGACTAGCGGGGGCACCCGGGCGAGTACGCAGTATTTT

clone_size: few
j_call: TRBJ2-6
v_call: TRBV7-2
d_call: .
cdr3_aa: CASSLARSDSSGANVLTF
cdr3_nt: TGTGCCAGCAGCTTAGCGCGTTCGGACAGCTCTGGGGCCAACGTCCTGACTTTC

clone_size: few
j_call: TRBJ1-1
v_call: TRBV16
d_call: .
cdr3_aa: CASSRSRAFNEAFF
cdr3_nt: TGTGCCAGCAGCCGGAGCAGGGCGTTTAATGAAGCTTTCTTT

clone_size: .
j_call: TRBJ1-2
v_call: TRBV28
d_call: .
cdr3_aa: CASSLMRYGYTF
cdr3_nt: TGTGCCAGCAGTTTGATGCGCTATGGCTACACCTTC